This is a list of T cell receptor beta chains from one sample in a study of T cells after yellow fever vaccination. MiXCR, applied by TCRdb to the 5' RACE reads, yields one record per CDR3 protein. The data show some 550,000 distinct CDR3 sequences, about 19% seen once. The sequences come from PBMCs, collected 15 days after the yellow fever booster vaccination. The receptor source for this set is a man younger than 40 who received the YFV17D yellow fever vaccine. Both conserved end residues are part of each CDR3. D genes are given only for firm matches. Clone size appears in some rows only: once, few, many, or a class for an expanded clone.

cdr3_aa,cdr3_nt,d_call,j_call,clone_size,v_call
CASSGWVSDTQYF,TGTGCCAGCAGCGGATGGGTCTCGGATACGCAGTATTTT,-,TRBJ2-3,few,TRBV7-9
CATSGGTVNTGELFF,TGTGCCACCAGTGGTGGGACAGTGAACACCGGGGAGCTGTTTTTT,TRBD1,TRBJ2-2,-,TRBV24-1
CASSLIAGAEQFF,TGTGCCAGCAGCTTAATAGCGGGAGCAGAGCAGTTCTTC,TRBD2,TRBJ2-1,few,TRBV11-3
CASRGGLANNEQFF,TGCGCCAGCAGGGGCGGGCTAGCGAACAATGAGCAGTTCTTC,-,TRBJ2-1,few,TRBV5-1
CASSIYGGSEQYF,TGCGCCAGCAGCATCTACGGGGGGAGCGAGCAGTACTTC,TRBD2,TRBJ2-7,many,TRBV5-1
CASSPPTSGSLRNEQFF,TGTGCCAGCAGCCCCCCGACTAGCGGGAGTTTGAGGAATGAGCAGTTCTTC,TRBD2,TRBJ2-1,-,TRBV7-2
CASSVGGQGVNEQYF,TGTGCCAGCAGCGTCGGGGGACAGGGGGTCAACGAGCAGTACTTC,TRBD1,TRBJ2-7,few,TRBV2
CAWSNSGRHEQFF,TGTGCCTGGAGTAATAGCGGGAGACATGAGCAGTTCTTC,TRBD2,TRBJ2-1,-,TRBV30
CSVEDGQGKFF,TGCAGCGTTGAAGACGGACAGGGGAAGTTCTTC,TRBD1,TRBJ2-1,few,TRBV29-1
CASSSPGLGFNEQFF,TGTGCCAGCAGTTCTCCGGGACTAGGGTTCAATGAGCAGTTCTTC,TRBD2,TRBJ2-1,-,TRBV12-3/TRBV12-4
CAISESQGAAGELFF,TGTGCCATCAGTGAGTCACAGGGGGCTGCCGGGGAGCTGTTTTTT,TRBD1,TRBJ2-2,-,TRBV10-3
CASSELAGDGEQYF,TGCGCCAGCAGTGAACTAGCGGGAGACGGCGAGCAGTACTTC,TRBD2,TRBJ2-7,-,TRBV10-1
CASGDYLTGELFF,TGTGCCAGCGGGGACTACCTCACCGGGGAGCTGTTTTTT,TRBD2,TRBJ2-2,-,TRBV6-1
CASSFSSNRANEQFF,TGTGCCAGCAGCTTCTCGTCGAACAGGGCTAATGAGCAGTTCTTC,-,TRBJ2-1,few,TRBV7-3
CASSPQGDNSPLHF,TGCGCCAGCAGCCCCCAGGGGGATAATTCACCCCTCCACTTT,TRBD1,TRBJ1-6,few,TRBV5-1
CASSRMQGNTEAFF,TGTGCCAGCAGCCGGATGCAAGGGAATACTGAAGCTTTCTTT,-,TRBJ1-1,-,TRBV3-1
CASSYGGNEQFF,TGTGCCAGCAGCTACGGGGGAAATGAGCAGTTCTTC,-,TRBJ2-1,many,TRBV6-5
CASSDEGSSGANVLTF,TGTGCCAGCAGTGACGAAGGGTCCTCTGGGGCCAACGTCCTGACTTTC,-,TRBJ2-6,-,TRBV6-4
CASSPSGDGIYGYTF,TGTGCCAGCTCACCTTCGGGGGATGGAATCTATGGCTACACCTTC,-,TRBJ1-2,few,TRBV18
CASSEGTHHLMEQFF,TGTGCCAGCAGTGAAGGCACCCACCACCTCATGGAGCAGTTCTTC,-,TRBJ2-1,few,TRBV25-1
CASSYSASGSDEQFF,TGTGCCAGCAGTTACTCTGCTAGCGGGAGCGATGAGCAGTTCTTC,TRBD2,TRBJ2-1,few,TRBV6-5
CASSKHQLGVDSPLHF,TGTGCCAGCAGCAAACATCAGTTGGGGGTCGATTCACCCCTCCACTTT,-,TRBJ1-6,-,TRBV7-2
CASSWAPGTGLTDTQYF,TGTGCCAGCAGCTGGGCCCCCGGGACAGGTCTCACAGATACGCAGTATTTT,TRBD1,TRBJ2-3,-,TRBV7-2
CATSDFLSSSSGRADQETQYF,TGTGCCACCAGTGATTTTTTGTCAAGCTCTAGCGGGAGGGCCGACCAAGAGACCCAGTACTTC,TRBD2,TRBJ2-5,-,TRBV24-1
CASSLSSGRAFDEQFF,TGTGCCAGCAGCCTATCTAGCGGGAGGGCCTTTGATGAGCAGTTCTTC,TRBD2,TRBJ2-1,few,TRBV7-2
CSAAETGTLNEQFF,TGCAGTGCTGCGGAGACAGGGACCCTCAATGAGCAGTTCTTC,TRBD1,TRBJ2-1,few,TRBV20-1
CASSPQGTGTDTQYF,TGTGCCAGCAGCCCCCAGGGGACTGGCACAGATACGCAGTATTTT,-,TRBJ2-3,-,TRBV7-8
CASSRTVRLALQETQYF,TGCGCCAGCAGCCGTACTGTCCGACTAGCGCTCCAAGAGACCCAGTACTTC,TRBD2,TRBJ2-5,-,TRBV5-1
CSVPPPGPHRGQFF,TGCAGCGTCCCCCCTCCGGGGCCCCATCGTGGGCAGTTCTTC,-,TRBJ2-1,-,TRBV29-1
CCARDFRDRGRFEQFF,TGCTGTGCTAGAGATTTTCGTGACAGGGGGCGCTTTGAGCAGTTCTTC,TRBD1,TRBJ2-1,-,TRBV20-1
CSAAGGEGETQYF,TGCAGTGCGGCGGGAGGTGAAGGGGAGACCCAGTACTTC,TRBD2,TRBJ2-5,-,TRBV20-1
CASSPPGQGAGEQYF,TGTGCCAGCAGCCCACCGGGACAGGGTGCGGGCGAGCAGTACTTC,TRBD1,TRBJ2-7,few,TRBV28
CASSVDARETQYF,TGTGCCAGCAGCGTAGACGCCCGGGAGACCCAGTACTTC,-,TRBJ2-5,-,TRBV9
CATSHPNRNEQFF,TGTGCCACCAGCCACCCCAATAGGAACGAGCAGTTCTTC,-,TRBJ2-1,-,TRBV15
CSAKSGSSYEQYF,TGCAGTGCTAAGAGCGGGAGCTCCTACGAGCAGTACTTC,TRBD2,TRBJ2-7,-,TRBV20-1
CASSPHAGRNQPQHF,TGTGCCAGCAGCCCCCATGCCGGGCGCAATCAGCCCCAGCATTTT,-,TRBJ1-5,-,TRBV9
CASSEFGGGPNTEAFF,TGTGCCAGCAGTGAATTCGGGGGGGGCCCGAACACTGAAGCTTTCTTT,-,TRBJ1-1,-,TRBV25-1
CASSFRAGGYEQYF,TGTGCCAGCAGCTTCCGGGCGGGAGGCTACGAGCAGTACTTC,TRBD2,TRBJ2-7,-,TRBV7-2
CASSPGGKGQETQYF,TGTGCCAGCAGCCCAGGGGGGAAGGGCCAAGAGACCCAGTACTTC,-,TRBJ2-5,-,TRBV7-2
CASSRQGAQYF,TGTGCCAGCAGCAGACAGGGAGCCCAGTACTTC,TRBD1,TRBJ2-5,-,TRBV6-5
CSAKQGASNEKLFF,TGCAGTGCTAAACAGGGGGCTTCTAATGAAAAACTGTTTTTT,TRBD1,TRBJ1-4,-,TRBV20-1
CSAGWTSSYNEQFF,TGCAGTGCGGGGTGGACGAGCTCCTACAATGAGCAGTTCTTC,-,TRBJ2-1,-,TRBV20-1
CASSYPPASSYEQYF,TGTGCCAGCAGTTACCCACCAGCGAGCTCCTACGAGCAGTACTTC,-,TRBJ2-7,-,TRBV6-5
CAWSRWRQETQYF,TGTGCCTGGTCCCGTTGGAGGCAAGAGACCCAGTACTTC,-,TRBJ2-5,-,TRBV30
CAISDLAEDEQYF,TGTGCCATCAGTGACCTAGCGGAGGACGAGCAGTACTTC,TRBD2,TRBJ2-7,few,TRBV10-3